This T cell receptor (beta chain) was obtained from a study of T cell clusters in autoimmune cytopenias. This CDR3 is 13 amino acids long. The germline V gene has CDR1 LNHDA and CDR2 SQIVND (reference sequence). TRB amplification used around 270 ng of peripheral blood genomic DNA. Findings and limits, study-wide: TRB repertoire shifts in secondary cytopenia and chronic lymphocytic leukemia mostly reflected lymphoma, not autoimmunity.

This clonotype is classed as medium-sized by frequency. Its antigen remains unknown. TRB rearrangements were amplified by touch-down multiplex PCR with mixed TRB-A/B primers. From its re-call of the multiplex PCR reads, TCRdb lists each CDR3 protein once, without DNA. Recorded for this sample: around 5,000 distinct CDR3 sequences. The same sample was also studied in work on T cell repertoires in aging, cancer and after chemotherapy. That report adds: Untreated cancer patients had significantly lower blood TCR diversity than age-matched healthy donors. In each cancer cohort, median generation probability increased across chemotherapy, suggesting thymic output rebounded.

The chain links TRBV19 to TRBJ2-5; the D call from TCRdb, TRBD1, cannot be confirmed without DNA. The sequence was obtained from a human donor in good health. Source material: peripheral blood. The CDR3 loop is CASRPGGQETQYF.